Following are 13 T cell receptor beta chains from one sample sequenced in a study of identical twins. TCRdb recomputed calls from the 5' RACE reads with MiXCR, one row per CDR3 protein. The table has hundreds of thousands of distinct CDR3 sequences, 5.5% to 6.5% seen once. The sample was naive T cells sorted from blood. The receptors derive from a man aged 18 to 29 in good health.

Ten or more counts support this clonotype. V is TRBV5-1 and J is TRBJ2-2; TRBD2 matches 13 bases. The V segment lost 4 bases and the J segment 3 bases; nucleotides outside the gene matches: 3. The germline V gene has CDR1 SGHRS and CDR2 YFSETQ. The CDR3 contains 16 residues. The DNA for the CDR3 is TGCGCCAGCAGCCCGGGACTAGCGGGGTACACCGGGGAGCTGTTTTTT. This gives the protein CASSPGLAGYTGELFF.

This clonotype has a handful of counts. The chain employs TRBV7-8 and TRBJ2-2; 7 nucleotides line up with TRBD2. V was clipped by 5 bases and J by 2 bases; unmatched bases: 8. CDR1 and CDR2 (germline): SGHVS, FQNEAQ. This CDR3 is 16 amino acids long. The CDR3 loop reads CASSLTLAANTGELFF. The CDR3, as DNA: TGTGCCAGCAGCCTCACCCTAGCGGCTAACACCGGGGAGCTGTTTTTT. Drawing the rest from reference TRBV7-8 and TRBJ2-2, the complete variable domain is GAGVSQSPRYKVAKRGQDVALRCDPISGHVSLFWYQQALGQGPEFLTYFQNEAQLDKSGLPSDRFFAERPEGSVSTLKIQRTQQEDSAVYLCASSLTLAANTGELFFGEGSRLTVL.

This clonotype was picked up many times. V usage is TRBV29-1 and J usage is TRBJ2-5, with 9 nucleotides matching TRBD1. Germline V gives CDR1 SQVTM, CDR2 ANQGSEA. The J segment lost 4 bases and the V segment lost 7 bases, leaving 10 bases of the junction unmatched. This CDR3 has 14 amino acids. In nucleotides, the CDR3 is TGCAGCGCGGGACAGGGCGGTTCGGGAGAGACCCAGTACTTC. This sequence encodes CSAGQGGSGETQYF.

In this sample, this clonotype turned up many times. This sequence joins TRBV12-3 or TRBV12-4 and TRBJ2-3; maybe TRBD2 (5 bases). Trimming removed 8 bases at V and 0 bases at J, with 12 bases between. The CDR3 runs 14 residues. The chain's CDR3 is CASCGLSSTDTQYF. The CDR3 region has the DNA TGTGCCAGCTGTGGACTCTCTAGCACAGATACGCAGTATTTT.

This clonotype has just a few counts. The chain is built from TRBV7-9 and TRBJ2-3; D ambiguous. This CDR3 contains 12 residues. The germline V gene encodes CDR1 SEHNR and CDR2 FQNEAQ (reference sequence). Between the trimmed V and J ends, which lost 11 bases and 1 base, there was a span of 10 bases. This CDR3 reads CAGEWGTDTQYF. CDR3 coding DNA: TGTGCCGGCGAGTGGGGCACAGATACGCAGTATTTT.

The chain couples TRBV5-1 to TRBJ1-1; D is unclear. Between the trimmed V and J ends, which lost 6 bases and 1 base, there was a span of 19 bases. This CDR3 is built from 16 residues. The germline CDR1 and CDR2 sequences are SGHRS and YFSETQ. CDR3 nucleotide sequence: TGCGCCAGCATGGTCGGATTAGGCCCGGAGAACACTGAAGCTTTCTTT. Protein: CASMVGLGPENTEAFF.

This clonotype turned up a few times. This chain connects TRBV4-2 to TRBJ2-7; tentatively, D is TRBD1 (7 bases). CDR1 LGHNA and CDR2 YNFKEQ come from the germline V gene. V dropped 4 bases and J dropped 2 bases, with 24 bases sitting between them. This CDR3 has 18 residues. The CDR3 DNA sequence: TGTGCCAGCAGCCCCAGAGGGGCAGGGGGGATTCTAGCCTACGAGCAGTACTTC. It specifies CASSPRGAGGILAYEQYF.

There are a few counts of this clonotype. The chain has TRBV7-2 and TRBJ2-1; the D gene is possibly TRBD2 (5 bases). The V gene lost 1 base and the J gene lost 4 bases, with 14 bases spanning the gap. Germline-derived CDR1 and CDR2 are SGHTA and FQGNSA. The CDR3 is made up of 16 amino acids. CDR3 sequence reads: CASSLGERHPYNEQFF. Here the CDR3 DNA reads TGTGCCAGCAGCTTAGGTGAGCGGCATCCTTACAATGAGCAGTTCTTC. The full variable domain, in which reference TRBV7-2 and TRBJ2-1 provide the parts outside the CDR3, is GAGVSQSPSNKVTEKGKDVELRCDPISGHTALYWYRQSLGQGLEFLIYFQGNSAPDKSGLPSDRFSAERTGGSVSTLTIQRTQQEDSAVYLCASSLGERHPYNEQFFGPGTRLTVL.

The chain has TRBV2 and TRBJ2-2; the D is unclear. Germline CDR1 reads SNHLY; CDR2 reads FYNNEI. The CDR3 length is 15 residues. Trimming left V 7 bases short and J 0 bases short, with 12 bases between. The CDR3 reads CASKIGRTNTGELFF. CDR3 bases: TGTGCCAGCAAAATCGGCAGGACGAACACCGGGGAGCTGTTTTTT.

This clonotype showed up just a few times. The J gene is TRBJ2-7, the V gene TRBV10-3, with 7 bases that match TRBD2. Germline values: CDR1 ENHRY, CDR2 SYGVKD. V lost 0 bases and J lost 5; bases outside the gene matches: 7. The CDR3 sequence is 15 residues long. The CDR3, as DNA: TGTGCCATCAGTGAGTCTGGCGGGAGCCGGGACGAGCAGTACGTC. It translates to CAISESGGSRDEQYV.

This clonotype was detected ten times or more. The J gene is TRBJ1-4, the V gene TRBV2; D is uncertain. CDR1 SNHLY and CDR2 FYNNEI come from the germline V gene. CDR3 length: 15 amino acids. The germline V and J ends were trimmed by 1 base and 5 bases, with 11 bases remaining between them. CDR3 amino acids: CASSEGQSLNEKLFF. The CDR3 nucleotides read TGTGCCAGCAGTGAAGGGCAGAGTCTCAATGAAAAACTGTTTTTT. The whole variable domain, remainder taken from reference TRBV2 and TRBJ1-4, is EPEVTQTPSHQVTQMGQEVILRCVPISNHLYFYWYRQILGQKVEFLVSFYNNEISEKSEIFDDQFSVERPDGSNFTLKIRSTKLEDSAMYFCASSEGQSLNEKLFFGSGTQLSVL.

Many counts were recorded for this clonotype. The chain couples TRBV15 to TRBJ2-2, with TRBD2 identical over 10 bases. The trim removed 3 bases at V and 8 bases at J, leaving 3 bases unmatched. Germline values: CDR1 LNHNV, CDR2 YYDKDF (reference sequence). This CDR3 is 14 amino acids long. CDR3 protein: CATSSLAGVGELFF. DNA of the CDR3: TGTGCCACCAGCAGCCTAGCGGGAGTGGGGGAGCTGTTTTTT.

The chain combines TRBV10-3 with TRBJ2-2; 9 bases align to TRBD1. The V segment lost 5 bases and the J segment 7 bases; nucleotides outside the gene matches: 5. The CDR3 contains 14 residues. The V gene's germline CDR1 is ENHRY and CDR2 SYGVKD. The CDR3 coding sequence is TGTGCCATCAGTCCCGGGACAGGGCTCGGGGAGCTGTTTTTT. This gives the protein CAISPGTGLGELFF.